This is a list of T cell receptor beta chains from one sample in a study of graft-versus-host responses after intestinal transplantation. Repertoires were generated with immunoSEQ multiplex PCR, while TCRdb's copy carries only in-frame clones and drops some. The data show 100,000 or so clones, approximately 94% seen once. Their specific antigens are unknown. Material: unstimulated CD8+ T cells sorted from spleen or lymph node cells, obtained before intestinal transplant. These TCRs come from a human donor who received an intestinal transplant. The CDR3 runs from the conserved cysteine through the conserved F or W. A D gene is named only where the DNA matches it firmly. A clone size is listed for some rows: how often the clone was seen (once, few, many), or a class if it is expanded.

D	size	J	V	DNA	CDR3
TRBD1	NA	TRBJ2-7	TRBV6-6	TGTGCCAGCAGTTACGGGACAGGGCTCCACGAGCAGTACTTC	CASSYGTGLHEQYF
TRBD2	once	TRBJ2-3	TRBV9	TGTGCCAGCAGCGTAGGTGTAGCGGGGGTGACAGGTACGCAGTATTTT	CASSVGVAGVTGTQYF
NA	NA	TRBJ1-5	TRBV6-5	TGTGCCAGCACCGAGACGGGGGTGGGGGATCAGCCCCAGCATTTT	CASTETGVGDQPQHF
NA	NA	TRBJ1-2	TRBV28	TGTGCCACCAGTTCACGGGGTGGAGGAGGCTACACCTTC	CATSSRGGGGYTF
TRBD1	NA	TRBJ2-7	TRBV5-1	TGCGCCAGCAGCTTGAATATGGGACAGGGCCACGAGCAGTACTTC	CASSLNMGQGHEQYF
NA	NA	TRBJ1-5	TRBV7-9	TGTGCCAGCAGCTTAGCGCTAAGGGGCAGGGTTGATCAGCCCCAGCATTTT	CASSLALRGRVDQPQHF
TRBD1	NA	TRBJ1-1	TRBV27	TGTGCCAGCAGTCCCGGGACAGGGGGCGCAAGGGCTTTCTTT	CASSPGTGGARAFF
NA	NA	TRBJ1-1	TRBV27	TGTGCCAGCAGTTTATCGGGGGCGGGGGGCCATGAAGCTTTCTTT	CASSLSGAGGHEAFF
TRBD1	NA	TRBJ1-2	TRBV30	TGTGCCTGGAGTCTCGGACAGGGAGGAGGCTATGGCTACACCTTC	CAWSLGQGGGYGYTF
TRBD1	NA	TRBJ2-2	TRBV5-1	TGCGCCAGTGTAGGACCTGACGGACAGGGCGGCACCGGGGAGCTGTTTTTT	CASVGPDGQGGTGELFF
TRBD1	NA	TRBJ2-3	TRBV30	TGTGCCTGGAGTGGTATTCTTGGACAGGCTAGCACAGATACGCAGTATTTT	CAWSGILGQASTDTQYF
TRBD1	NA	TRBJ2-3	TRBV13	TGTGCCAGCAGCTCGACAGGGGGCGAGACAGATACGCAGTATTTT	CASSSTGGETDTQYF